This T cell receptor beta chain derives from a study of blood T cells in healthy people across ages. Whole-study context: About one barcoded beta molecule per two T cells was the capture yield of template switching.

Peripheral blood, about 9.8 milliliters per donor, was collected. With a J-beta primer mix and a sample-barcoded 5' primer, a second PCR ran about 6 to 11 cycles. MiXCR, run by TCRdb on the 5' RACE reads, gives a single entry per CDR3 protein. The data hold around 970,000 distinct CDR3 sequences, with about 53% observed a single time. Study outcomes and limitations: Donor CMV status was unknown, possibly confounding expanded clonotype changes.

With regard to this clonotype: The antigen remains unidentified.

The V end lost 5 bases, the J end lost 1 base, and 15 bases lay between the germline ends. This CDR3 region has 14 residues. The germline gives CDR1 DFQATT, CDR2 SNEGSKA (reference sequence). The clonotype was recovered from a woman between 55 and 75 years old in good health. The sample consisted of blood. The chain is built from TRBV20-1 and TRBJ2-7; a possible D gene is TRBD2 (6 bases). CDR3 amino acids: CSAGAGTGSYEQYF. CDR3 coding DNA: TGCAGTGCTGGTGCCGGGACTGGATCCTACGAGCAGTACTTC.